This record concerns one TCR beta chain sequence. This clonotype appeared many times. There is no known antigen for this receptor. No qualities accompany the bases; no much larger clone lies one base away. Receptors were amplified or captured by multiplex PCR. Data came from an Illumina HiSeq 4000. iRepertoire HTBI primers and Arm-PCR amplification of CDR3 regions were used to construct TCR beta libraries. Before sequencing, the PCR products went through gel purification. Per the authors' processing: Gene usage analysis of CDR3 amino acid clonotypes used the 62 TRBV and more than 13 TRBJ segments found across samples. COPE and FqMerger were used to merge filtered high-quality paired reads into contigs. BLAST was used to align contigs to IMGT TRBV, TRBD and TRBJ reference genes, and CDR3 was defined according to IMGT. Highly expanded clones were defined as clonotypes with a frequency above 0.1%. Shannon entropy served as the measure of repertoire diversity, while the Gini coefficient captured V-J evenness. A clonotype was considered public if more than one individual shared it. The public reads were run again by TCRdb, first through fastp at Q25 and then through MiXCR, and only productive beta chains were kept. Every distinct CDR3 protein forms one entry, paired with its most common genes and DNA. The authors' filters were not applied to this entry. The sample contains roughly 560,000 distinct CDR3 sequences, 9.5% to 15% of them found a single time. Roughly 8.9% of the sample belongs to the ten largest clones.

The meaning of the sample's time point label: newly diagnosed GD, antithyroid drugs for less than 3 months. For both TCR sequencing and RNA sequencing, RNA was extracted from PBMCs in TRIzol. The diagnosis of Graves' disease followed American Thyroid Association guidelines. Patients for the study were recruited at an endocrinology department in Xi'an, China. Each patient gave about 9.1 milliliters of peripheral blood, collected in an EDTA anticoagulant tube. Ficoll Paque Plus density gradient separation was used to isolate PBMCs, and no further T cell sorting was done. RNA quality was checked with an Agilent 2100 Bioanalyzer and agarose gel, and concentration with a NanoDrop 2000. The source of the sample is a study of regulatory T cells in long-lasting Graves disease (dated by TCRdb to the early 2020s). Notes on the research overall: In the newly diagnosed Graves' disease group, patients had been taking antithyroid drugs for less than 3 months. Patients with persistent Graves' disease were compared with patients with newly diagnosed Graves' disease using TCR sequencing and RNA sequencing of peripheral blood. The study was registered as a clinical trial and conducted in China. TCR sequencing covered about 13 persistent and around 20 newly diagnosed Graves' disease patients, about 35 samples in total. General findings and caveats noted by the study authors: The study examined only peripheral blood because the primary lesion, thyroid tissue, could not be accessed. Sequencing and analysis were limited to the TCR beta chain. Persistent Graves' disease patients showed lower TCR Shannon entropy and fewer highly expanded clones than newly diagnosed patients, suggesting clonal expansion. More public clonotypes were shared among persistent patients (roughly 2,900) than among newly diagnosed patients (966). As a limitation, the authors acknowledged that the small sample size may reduce accuracy.

A further study also used this sample, focusing on T cells in Graves' hyperthyroidism and ophthalmopathy. Looking at the second paper: Graves' hyperthyroidism was defined as stable when no progression to ophthalmopathy occurred over 18 months of follow-up. Hyperthyroidism patients were aged 18 to 65 years and newly diagnosed, with disease duration of less than 2 months. Patients with uncontrolled infections, other autoimmune diseases, pregnancy or lactation were excluded. Clinical symptoms, serum thyroxine and TRAb, thyroid ultrasound, and orbital computed tomography formed the basis for the diagnoses. A first-round RT-PCR of the TCR CDR3 used the HTBI primer set with the Qiagen OneStep RT-PCR kit. Most expanded thyroid clonotypes (frequency above 0.001) were also found in blood, which suggests that blood repertoires may mirror thyroid immune responses. A 13 V-J signature model separated ophthalmopathy from stable hyperthyroidism, with just over 85% sensitivity and roughly 81% specificity in cross-validation and 80%/75% in testing. In validation, the model predicted progression to ophthalmopathy a median of about 5.9 months before onset, with 65% to 71% sensitivity and roughly 77% specificity. To identify TCR V-J signatures that set the groups apart, the researchers used a discovery cohort of 100 patients, made up of 40 to 45 with Graves' ophthalmopathy and around 58 with stable Graves' hyperthyroidism. Prospective prediction of ophthalmopathy was tested in an independent validation cohort of 18 to 20 hyperthyroidism patients and 15 to 17 patients who later progressed to ophthalmopathy. The 100 or so discovery patients were randomly split 7:3 into training and test sets. In addition, the study compared T-cell repertoires in thyroid tissue and in blood from six Graves' hyperthyroidism patients. Once sampling was done, hyperthyroidism patients were given methimazole at a starting dose of 30 mg daily, whereas ophthalmopathy patients were given high-dose intravenous methylprednisolone. The libraries were constructed in a second round of multiplex PCR and then size-selected and purified. Libraries were sequenced paired-end with 100 bp reads on an Illumina HiSeq2000. Raw data were processed with SOAPnuke, discarding reads with adapters, uncalled bases, mean Phred below 15, or no exact constant-primer or identifier match. COPE v1.2.5 was used to merge high-quality paired reads, and clonotypes were defined as unique nucleotide sequences. MiTCR v1.1 was used to align clonotypes to the IMGT TRBV, TRBD and TRBJ reference segments. The analysis was restricted to V-J combinations with a frequency above 0.0001, which together covered roughly 99% of the repertoires. The TCS score was defined as the ratio of F50 (clonal expansion) to E x V (chaos), calculated using BLOSUM62-based TCRdist between CDR3 peptides within each V-J. Welch's t-statistics and random forest reduced several hundred V-J features to roughly 13, which were used in a naive Bayes classifier (R e1071). No statistical method was used to fix the sample size in advance, and group allocation was not hidden from the investigators. TCR Vbeta CDR3 sequencing of roughly 140 peripheral blood samples (43 ophthalmopathy, 75 or so hyperthyroidism and 17 progressor patients) is reported in the paper.

The TCR originated in a young woman with Graves disease. Donor details come from another sample of the same person, matched by shared clones. The source was peripheral blood mononuclear cells (PBMCs), collected at new diagnosis, from a patient treated with antithyroid drugs.

The CDR3 loop reads CSVEKRDRGYGDTQYF. The sequenced DNA is TGCAGCGTTGAAAAACGGGACAGGGGGTATGGGGATACGCAGTATTTT. This receptor chain uses TRBV29-1 and TRBJ2-3, and TRBD1 aligns with 11 junction nucleotides. Spanning cysteine to phenylalanine, the CDR3 consists of 16 amino acids. The entry retains the CDR3 DNA only, 48 bases that are in frame from base 1. V and J are trimmed by 2 bases and 6 bases, and the gene matches miss 10 bases of the junction. Reading the germline V gene gives CDR1 SQVTM and CDR2 ANQGSEA.